A single T cell receptor beta chain is shown here with its context. Its antigen is unknown. Base quality data are lacking; no much larger clone is found one base away. These data belong to a study of blood T cell repertoires in COVID-19 (TCRdb year 2020). In the study overall: Samples from collaborators originated in the United States, Italy and Spain and spanned both the acute and convalescent phases of COVID-19. The repertoires were released in a freely available public database intended as a resource for research on the immune response to SARS-CoV-2. The material from the prospective study consisted of cDNA or gDNA derived from T cells, B-cell-depleted T cells, or PBMCs. Subjects who had been exposed to COVID-19, were actively infected with it, or had recovered from it provided the deeply sampled blood TCRbeta repertoires that made up the dataset. Sample metadata almost always included a de-identified subject ID, COVID-19 status, age in years and sex. Samples were obtained from the ongoing ImmuneRACE study (first 160 participants) and from about 1,300 subjects provided by 6 global collaborators. Where HLA class I and class II types were available, the types were taken from metadata supplied by the sample provider, not from assay-based typing. The study at large found these results: The amount of clinical and demographic metadata varied by source and participant and was provided uncurated.

TCRbeta CDR3 regions were amplified from genomic DNA by means of the immunoSEQ Assay, a bias-controlled multiplex PCR. Concerning the study's data processing: The number of nucleated cells in each sample was estimated from the amplification of reference gene primers within the assay. Sequence reads were collapsed and filtered to measure the absolute abundance of every unique TCRbeta CDR3 rearrangement. For each sample, productive Simpson clonality was calculated by taking the square root of Simpson's diversity index across productive rearrangements. In its TCRdb copy, this immuneACCESS table keeps in-frame sequences only and misses some clones. Where compared with another copy, unresolved V genes explain less than half of these, and the others have no known cause. V and J calls and clone size are given by that table; D and trimming were obtained from the DNA. The sample data list about 250,000 clones, and about 91% of these were observed just once. The top ten hold about 6.7% of the sample.

From the cysteine up to the phenylalanine, the CDR3 has a length of 14 residues. Just CDR3 DNA is preserved here, 42 bases in frame from base 1. Compared with germline, V lacks 4 bases and J lacks 4 bases; bases without a gene match: 2. CDR1 SGHDT and CDR2 YYEEEE were looked up in the germline V gene. At one collaborating source in Seattle, patients were enrolled during active infection and were followed longitudinally through the course of disease. Each collaborating institution followed its own protocols to collect whole blood in K2EDTA tubes. For TCRbeta analysis, collaborators shipped samples in one of three forms: frozen whole blood, isolated PBMCs, or DNA extracted from either of those sample types.

This clonotype was sampled from a woman in her 30s with COVID-19, enrolled during active disease. Source material: peripheral blood. The chain joins TRBV5-6 to TRBJ1-5; 10 bases in the middle match TRBD1. Here the CDR3 is given as CASSRGQGNQPQHF. The base sequence is TGTGCCAGCAGCAGGGGACAGGGGAATCAGCCCCAGCATTTT.